This TCR beta chain comes out of a study of T cell responses to AZD1222 COVID-19 vaccine. This clone was detected only once. Data came from immunoSEQ multiplex PCR; TCRdb stores just in-frame clones and leaves some out. The sample consists of roughly 150,000 clones, 75% to 90% of them appearing once. V was clipped by 0 bases and J by 5 bases, with 17 bases between them. CDR1 is SGHRS and CDR2 is YFSETQ in the germline V gene. CDR3 length: 16 residues. Sample: peripheral blood, taken 28 days after the second AZD1222 dose. The chain combines TRBV5-1 with TRBJ2-5; TRBD2 is a possible D gene (6 bases). This clonotype was obtained from an adult who received the AZD1222 COVID-19 vaccine. CDR3 in amino acids: CASSLASTSSLETQYF. CDR3 DNA sequence: TGCGCCAGCAGCTTGGCCAGTACTAGCAGTTTGGAGACCCAGTACTTC. The full variable domain, rest sourced from reference TRBV5-1 and TRBJ2-5, is KAGVTQTPRYLIKTRGQQVTLSCSPISGHRSVSWYQQTPGQGLQFLFEYFSETQRNKGNFPGRFSGRQFSNSRSEMNVSTLELGDSALYLCASSLASTSSLETQYFGPGTRLLVL.